The 18 T cell receptor beta chains listed next were all sequenced from one sample in a study of regulatory T cells in long-lasting Graves disease. The time point is: persistent/refractory GD, antithyroid drugs over 5 years with positive TRAb. With RNA extracted from PBMCs as input, the TCR library was made. Arm-PCR of CDR3 regions and iRepertoire HTBI primers were the basis on which TCR beta libraries were built. TCRdb fed the multiplex PCR reads into MiXCR, producing one record per CDR3 protein. Here the sample spans a few hundred thousand distinct CDR3 sequences, 23% being singletons. This material consisted of peripheral blood mononuclear cells (PBMCs), taken when the disease was refractory, from a patient treated with antithyroid drugs. The receptors come from a female donor with Graves disease.

This clonotype was seen ten or more times. CDR3 sequence (DNA): TGTGCCAGCACCAGAGGGAATGAAAAACTGTTTTTT. It codes for CASTRGNEKLFF. The chain joins TRBV6-1 to TRBJ1-4; D ambiguous. V was pared by 7 bases and J by 5 bases, with 8 bases between. This CDR3 region has 12 residues. CDR1 and CDR2 from the germline V gene are MNHNS and SASEGT.

The chain employs TRBV6-1 and TRBJ1-3, with D possibly matching TRBD1 (5 bases). The CDR3 extends over 15 amino acids. CDR1 and CDR2 (germline): MNHNS, SASEGT. V lost 6 bases and J 0 bases, leaving 12 bases between the germline ends. CDR3 nucleotides: TGTGCCAGCAGGACGGGGGTTCTCTCTGGAAACACCATATATTTT. Its protein product is CASRTGVLSGNTIYF.

Concerning this clonotype itself: A much more abundant neighbour one base away suggests this may be a read error. This rearrangement joins TRBV20-1 to TRBJ1-4, with D perhaps matching TRBD1 (6 bases). CDR3 size: 12 residues. Looked up from germline, CDR1 is DFQATT and CDR2 is SNEGSKA (reference sequence). Trimming took 6 bases from V and 13 from J, leaving 18 bases between them. This chain's CDR3 is CSAGRDIGRLFF. CDR3 in DNA: TGCAGTGCCGGGAGGGACATTGGGAGACTGTTTTTT.

This clonotype came up many times. This chain links TRBV6-2 or TRBV6-3 with TRBJ2-3, with 11 bases identical to TRBD2. The length of the CDR3 is 15 residues. Trimming took 3 bases from V and 6 from J; bases not matched to a gene: 5. Germline-derived CDR1 and CDR2 are MNHEY and SVGEGT. CDR3 in amino acids: CASSYRLAGGDTQYF. The CDR3 DNA reads as TGTGCCAGCAGTTATCGGCTAGCGGGAGGTGATACGCAGTATTTT.

V usage is TRBV7-8 and J usage is TRBJ2-3; TRBD2 matches 7 bases. The germline V gene encodes CDR1 SGHVS and CDR2 FQNEAQ. J lost 2 bases, V lost 5 bases, and 10 bases had no gene match. The CDR3 loop spans 16 amino acids. This CDR3 reads CASSPRRTSHTDTQYF. In DNA form, the CDR3 reads TGTGCCAGCAGCCCACGCAGGACTAGTCACACAGATACGCAGTATTTT.

A few counts support this clonotype. The CDR3 DNA reads TGTGCCAGCAGATCAAAAGGGACAGGGCTCTACGAGCAGTACTTC. It codes for CASRSKGTGLYEQYF. V and J are TRBV13 and TRBJ2-7; 9 bases align to TRBD1. CDR3 size: 15 residues. The J segment lost 3 bases and the V segment lost 6 bases, leaving 9 bases of the junction unmatched. Germline V lookup: CDR1 PRHDT, CDR2 FYEKMQ (reference sequence).

V gene TRBV2 combines with J gene TRBJ2-3; TRBD2 matches 8 bases. Trimming at V came to 4 bases and at J to 4 bases, leaving 7 bases not matched to a gene. From germline, CDR1 is SNHLY and CDR2 FYNNEI. The CDR3 has 15 amino acids. The CDR3 DNA follows: TGTGCCAGCAGTGTAATTAGCGGGATTGCAGATACGCAGTATTTT. As protein: CASSVISGIADTQYF.

There are many counts of this clonotype. The chain is built from TRBV28 and TRBJ1-1; 8 positions agree with TRBD1. Trimming at V came to 10 bases and at J to 5 bases, leaving 6 bases not matched to a gene. The CDR3 consists of 12 residues. Germline lookup yields CDR1 MDHEN and CDR2 SYDVKM. The CDR3 bases are TGTGCCACCAAGACAGGGGTGACTGAAGCTTTCTTT. Translating gives CATKTGVTEAFF.

This clonotype was recorded at least ten times. The chain has TRBV20-1 and TRBJ2-7; possible D gene TRBD1, 6 bases. The germline V gene has CDR1 DFQATT and CDR2 SNEGSKA (reference sequence). The CDR3 totals 14 residues. Between the trimmed V and J ends, which lost 7 bases and 3 bases, there was a span of 19 bases. CDR3 coding DNA: TGCAGTGAGATTAGACGACAGGTTTTCTACGAGCAGTACTTC. Translation gives CSEIRRQVFYEQYF.

This clonotype was counted a few times. V usage is TRBV9 and J usage is TRBJ1-4; no firm D call. V gave up 3 bases and J gave up 5 bases, with 14 bases separating them. Germline assignment: CDR1 SGDLS and CDR2 YYNGEE. The CDR3 covers 15 residues. The CDR3 nucleotides are TGTGCCAGCAGCGGGGCAGATATATCGAATGAAAAACTGTTTTTT. This encodes CASSGADISNEKLFF. The entire variable domain, with the rest obtained from reference TRBV9 and TRBJ1-4, is as follows: DSGVTQTPKHLITATGQRVTLRCSPRSGDLSVYWYQQSLDQGLQFLIQYYNGEERAKGNILERFSAQQFPDLHSELNLSSLELGDSALYFCASSGADISNEKLFFGSGTQLSVL.

This clonotype occurred many times. The chain carries TRBV12-3 or TRBV12-4 and TRBJ2-5, with 7 nucleotides matching TRBD2. The CDR3 covers 14 residues. The V and J ends lost 1 base and 9 bases, in that order; junction bases with no gene match: 8. The CDR3 coding sequence is TGTGCCAGCAGTTTAGGGCTAGCGGTCGGGGCCCAGTACTTC. Translating gives CASSLGLAVGAQYF.

In its sample, this clonotype was seen many times. This chain connects TRBV7-2 to TRBJ2-7; 16 nucleotides align to TRBD2. CDR3 length: 18 residues. Germline CDR1 is SGHTA and CDR2 is FQGNSA. The trim removed 3 bases at V and 0 bases at J, leaving 5 bases unmatched. The CDR3 reads CASSFLGLAGGSSYEQYF. The CDR3 DNA is TGTGCCAGCAGCTTCCTGGGACTAGCGGGAGGGAGCTCCTACGAGCAGTACTTC.

The table lists this clonotype with a few counts. The chain joins TRBV25-1 to TRBJ2-1; D call uncertain. Trimming stripped 5 bases from V and 0 bases from J, with 17 bases between. Germline CDR1 is MGHDK and CDR2 is SYGVNS. The CDR3 contains 17 residues. The CDR3 loop reads CASSSWRGPSSYNEQFF. The CDR3 nucleotides are TGTGCCAGCAGTTCCTGGAGAGGACCCAGCTCCTACAATGAGCAGTTCTTC.

The CDR3 sequence: CSARAPPQEGTQYF. The CDR3 DNA is TGCAGTGCTAGAGCACCGCCCCAAGAGGGGACCCAGTACTTC. J is TRBJ2-5 and V is TRBV20-1, with D possibly being TRBD2 (5 bases). There are 14 residues in the CDR3. The germline V and J ends were trimmed by 1 base and 7 bases, with 16 bases remaining between them. Germline lookup yields CDR1 DFQATT and CDR2 SNEGSKA (reference sequence).

The chain links TRBV7-9 to TRBJ1-1, with a tentative D call TRBD1 (5 bases). Germline-derived CDR1 and CDR2 are SEHNR and FQNEAQ (reference sequence). V lost 4 bases and J 5 bases, leaving 17 bases between the germline ends. The CDR3 has 15 residues. The CDR3 DNA follows: TGTGCCAGCAGCTCCCCGTTTGGGGGAAAAACTGAAGCTTTCTTT. It codes for CASSSPFGGKTEAFF.

The gene calls are TRBV19 and TRBJ2-7, with D unclear. Germline V gene sequence: CDR1 LNHDA, CDR2 SQIVND (reference sequence). This CDR3 spans 12 amino acids. Trimming pared 10 bases from V and 1 base from J, leaving 11 bases between. DNA for the CDR3: TGTGCCACTCGAGCTCCGTCCTACGAGCAGTACTTC. Its translation is CATRAPSYEQYF.

V and J are TRBV5-1 and TRBJ1-4; 7 bases map to TRBD1. The length of the CDR3 is 17 residues. Looked up from germline, CDR1 is SGHRS and CDR2 is YFSETQ. V gave up 4 bases and J gave up 8 bases; unmatched junction bases: 17. Here the CDR3 reads CASSRGGLRQGDEKLFF. The CDR3 DNA reads TGCGCCAGCAGCAGAGGAGGCTTAAGACAGGGAGACGAAAAACTGTTTTTT. The variable domain in full, completed from reference TRBV5-1 and TRBJ1-4, reads KAGVTQTPRYLIKTRGQQVTLSCSPISGHRSVSWYQQTPGQGLQFLFEYFSETQRNKGNFPGRFSGRQFSNSRSEMNVSTLELGDSALYLCASSRGGLRQGDEKLFFGSGTQLSVL.

The sample holds many counts of this clonotype. The J gene is TRBJ2-5, the V gene TRBV2; no definite D call. CDR1 is SNHLY, CDR2 FYNNEI, per germline. V shed 3 bases and J shed 5 bases, with 7 bases lying between them. The CDR3 is 12 residues long. The CDR3 loop is CASSEIGETQYF. CDR3 bases: TGTGCCAGCAGTGAGATTGGGGAGACCCAGTACTTC.